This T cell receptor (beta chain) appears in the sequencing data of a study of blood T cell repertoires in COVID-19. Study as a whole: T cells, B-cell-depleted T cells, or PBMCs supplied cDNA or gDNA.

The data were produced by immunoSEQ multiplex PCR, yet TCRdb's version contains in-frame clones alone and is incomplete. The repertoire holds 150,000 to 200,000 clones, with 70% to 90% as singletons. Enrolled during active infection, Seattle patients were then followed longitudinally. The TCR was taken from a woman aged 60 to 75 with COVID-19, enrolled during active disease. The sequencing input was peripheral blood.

The CDR3, as DNA: TGTGCCAGCAGATATACGAGCCGAGGTAGCAATCAGCCCCAGCATTTT. This gives the protein CASRYTSRGSNQPQHF. This chain uses TRBV11-2 with TRBJ1-5; D is undetermined. Trimming cost V 6 bases and J 0 bases, with 15 bases left between them. CDR1 and CDR2 (germline): SGHAT, FQNNGV. The CDR3 totals 16 residues.